This TCR beta chain was recorded in a study of CD8 T cells in Susac syndrome. This CDR3 is built from 16 residues. Germline V CDR1 and CDR2: MNHEY, SMNVEV (reference sequence). Trimming took 3 bases from V and 3 from J; bases not matched to a gene: 5. The study used treatment-naive patients who had stable or active relapsing-remitting disease as multiple sclerosis controls. RNA in amounts of roughly 0.5 to 1 ug was reverse transcribed with random hexamers. TCRdb recomputed calls from the immunoSEQ multiplex PCR reads with MiXCR, one row per CDR3 protein. The profile covers about 430,000 distinct CDR3 sequences, with 75% to 90% appearing a single time and roughly 0.11% taken by the ten largest.

This clonotype originated in a human donor with multiple sclerosis. Sequenced: CD8+ T cells from PBMCs. The V gene is TRBV27, the J gene TRBJ2-2, with 9 bases identical to TRBD1. CDR3 sequence (DNA): TGTGCCAGCAGTTTCCGGGACAGGGTGGACACCGGGGAGCTGTTTTTT. This sequence encodes CASSFRDRVDTGELFF.